Presented here are 16 T cell receptor beta chains from one specimen sequenced in a study of blood T cell repertoires in COVID-19. Sequencing used immunoSEQ multiplex PCR; TCRdb keeps in-frame clones, though not all of them. The data contain fewer than 350,000 clones, 80% to 90% of them singletons. The sequenced sample was PBMCs or T cells enriched from blood (not recorded which). Receptors were obtained from a man younger than 40 who had recovered from COVID-19.

The rearrangement links TRBV6-2 or TRBV6-3 to TRBJ2-3; D remains unclear. CDR1 is MNHEY and CDR2 is SVGEGT in the germline V gene. The length of the CDR3 is 16 residues. Trimming took 2 bases from V and 1 from J, leaving 13 bases between them. CDR3 residues: CASSYDPRGGTDTQYF. The CDR3 DNA follows: TGTGCCAGCAGTTACGACCCCCGCGGAGGCACAGATACGCAGTATTTT.

The chain employs TRBV11-2 and TRBJ2-1; tentative D call: TRBD2 (7 bases). CDR3 length: 18 amino acids. Germline lookup yields CDR1 SGHAT and CDR2 FQNNGV. Trimming removed 3 bases from V and 6 bases from J, with 24 bases in between. The CDR3 loop reads CASSFSTGGTTSFNEQFF. The CDR3 nucleotides are TGTGCCAGCAGCTTTTCGACAGGAGGGACTACGAGCTTCAATGAGCAGTTCTTC.

The CDR3, as DNA: TGTGCCAGCAGCCAACACACAGGGGGCAGTCAGCCCCAGCATTTT. The encoded protein is CASSQHTGGSQPQHF. V gene TRBV4-2 combines with J gene TRBJ1-5, with 9 nucleotides matching TRBD1. V dropped 2 bases and J dropped 6; count of bases not matched to a gene: 5. This CDR3 is 15 amino acids long. CDR1 and CDR2 from the germline V gene are LGHNA and YNFKEQ.

J is TRBJ1-2 and V is TRBV5-4; D unclear. Deletions cut 1 base from V and 1 base from J, with 8 bases between. Germline CDR1 SGHNT, CDR2 YYREEE (reference sequence). This CDR3 has 14 residues. CDR3 protein: CASSLNLNNYGYTF. The CDR3 DNA follows: TGTGCCAGCAGCTTGAACTTGAATAACTATGGCTACACCTTC.

The chain recombines TRBV6-5 with TRBJ2-7; perhaps TRBD2 as D (7 bases). V was pared by 6 bases and J by 2 bases, with 14 bases between. Germline V CDR1 and CDR2: MNHEY, SVGAGI. This CDR3 comprises 14 residues. CDR3 coding DNA: TGTGCCAGCAGGATGGGGGGGCTGACCTACGAGCAGTACTTC. Protein: CASRMGGLTYEQYF.

The chain is built from TRBV12-3 or TRBV12-4 and TRBJ1-1; no reliable D call. Trimming shortened V by 5 bases and J by 0 bases, and 7 bases separated the two germline ends. The CDR3 consists of 13 residues. CDR3 DNA: TGTGCCAGCAGTCAAGACTTGAACACTGAAGCTTTCTTT. This translates into CASSQDLNTEAFF.

The rearrangement links TRBV19 to TRBJ2-6; no clear D. V was clipped by 6 bases and J by 1 base, with 4 bases between them. Germline V lookup: CDR1 LNHDA, CDR2 SQIVND (reference sequence). This CDR3 spans 13 amino acids. The CDR3 coding sequence is TGTGCCAGTAGCCTTTCTGGGGCCAACGTCCTGACTTTC. Translated, it gives CASSLSGANVLTF.

The chain links TRBV7-9 to TRBJ2-3; 12 bases map to TRBD2. In germline, CDR1 is SEHNR, CDR2 FQNEAQ (reference sequence). The V segment lost 3 bases and the J segment 5 bases; nucleotides outside the gene matches: 6. The CDR3 covers 16 residues. Here the CDR3 DNA reads TGTGCCAGCAGCTTCCGGACTAGCGGGGAGGGAGATACGCAGTATTTT. Translating it yields CASSFRTSGEGDTQYF.

The chain is built from TRBV12-5 and TRBJ2-2, with 9 positions matching TRBD1. V shed 5 bases, J shed 5 bases, and the junction held 15 bases outside the gene matches. Per germline, CDR1 LGHNT and CDR2 FRNRAP. This CDR3 is 18 amino acids long. The DNA of the CDR3 is TGTGCTAGTGGTACGGTAATCCGGGACAGGGTTTGGACCGGGGAGCTGTTTTTT. This sequence encodes CASGTVIRDRVWTGELFF. The entire variable domain, with the rest obtained from reference TRBV12-5 and TRBJ2-2, is as follows: DARVTQTPRHKVTEMGQEVTMRCQPILGHNTVFWYRQTMMQGLELLAYFRNRAPLDDSGMPKDRFSAEMPDATLATLKIQPSEPRDSAVYFCASGTVIRDRVWTGELFFGEGSRLTVL.

The V gene is TRBV29-1, the J gene TRBJ1-1; D call uncertain. From germline, CDR1 is SQVTM and CDR2 ANQGSEA. This CDR3 is built from 12 residues. V was pared by 4 bases and J by 4 bases, with 10 bases between. The CDR3 loop reads CSVAGWGTEAFF. CDR3 coding DNA: TGCAGCGTTGCGGGGTGGGGCACTGAAGCTTTCTTT.

This clone was detected once. The chain has TRBV5-4 and TRBJ2-5; TRBD1 aligns across 8 bases. The CDR3 has 15 residues. Unmatched junction bases numbered 9, after V lost 4 bases and J lost 4 bases. Looked up from germline, CDR1 is SGHNT and CDR2 is YYREEE (reference sequence). Here the CDR3 reads CASSVGQGSVETQYF. DNA of the CDR3: TGTGCCAGCAGCGTAGGACAGGGTTCGGTAGAGACCCAGTACTTC.

This chain connects TRBV19 to TRBJ1-6, with a tentative D call TRBD1 (5 bases). V lost 4 bases and J 4 bases, leaving 8 bases between the germline ends. The germline V gene has CDR1 LNHDA and CDR2 SQIVND (reference sequence). The CDR3 covers 14 residues. As DNA, the CDR3 is TGTGCCAGTAGTACCGGGACTTATAATTCACCCCTCCACTTT. It codes for CASSTGTYNSPLHF.

The V gene is TRBV10-3, the J gene TRBJ1-1, with D possibly TRBD1 on 6 matching bases. Trimming removed 4 bases from V and 11 bases from J, with 14 bases in between. Germline V gene data show CDR1 as ENHRY and CDR2 as SYGVKD. The CDR3 extends over 12 amino acids. CDR3 bases: TGTGCCATCAGTGGAGGGGCAGGGGACGCTTTCTTT. Its protein is CAISGGAGDAFF.

The chain couples TRBV6-5 to TRBJ1-2; D is possibly TRBD1 (6 bases). The CDR3 runs to 14 residues. Deletions cut 6 bases from V and 2 bases from J, with 13 bases between. From germline, CDR1 is MNHEY and CDR2 SVGAGI. The CDR3 DNA reads TGTGCCAGCAGCACTAATCAGGGGAACTATGGCTACACCTTC. Translating gives CASSTNQGNYGYTF.

The chain combines TRBV5-1 with TRBJ2-2; 15 bases are shared with TRBD2. With V trimmed by 4 bases and J by 3 bases, 10 bases remained unmatched. From germline, CDR1 is SGHRS and CDR2 YFSETQ. There are 19 residues in the CDR3. The CDR3 loop is CASSQRTSGGAYHTGELFF. The CDR3 nucleotides read TGCGCCAGCAGCCAAAGGACTAGCGGGGGGGCGTATCACACCGGGGAGCTGTTTTTT.

In DNA form, the CDR3 reads TGTGCCAGCAGTGAATTAAGGACAGCAACTAATGAAAAACTGTTTTTT. As protein: CASSELRTATNEKLFF. This rearrangement joins TRBV25-1 to TRBJ1-4; tentative D call: TRBD1 (6 bases). Germline CDR1 is MGHDK and CDR2 is SYGVNS. This CDR3 has 16 amino acids. V dropped 1 base and J dropped 0 bases, with 9 bases sitting between them.